This T cell receptor (beta chain) stems from a study of cytomegalovirus exposure and HLA in healthy donors. The CDR3 totals 16 residues. CDR1 is SGHNT and CDR2 is YENEEA in the germline V gene. The trim removed 1 base at V and 2 bases at J, leaving 3 bases unmatched. Comments on this clone: Its specificity is not known.

The study's findings and limits: A later analysis reportedly identified an Asian-associated ancestry cluster as carrying fewer N-insertions than the roughly 720-donor mean.

The PCR had 60 Vbeta and 13 Jbeta primers. The repertoire was sequenced with immunoSEQ multiplex PCR; TCRdb's copy has only in-frame clones and lacks some. The table lists approximately 120,000 clones, 74% of them singletons. Sequences were obtained from PBMCs. This sequence originates from a man aged 35-49 years in good health and CMV-seropositive. V is TRBV11-3 and J is TRBJ2-1; 9 positions match TRBD1. CDR3 bases: TGTGCCAGCAGCTTAGCGGGACAGGGCACCTACAATGAGCAGTTCTTC. This encodes CASSLAGQGTYNEQFF.